The 27 T cell receptor beta chains below come from one sample, sequenced in a study of graft-versus-host responses after intestinal transplantation. The repertoire was sequenced with immunoSEQ multiplex PCR; TCRdb's copy has only in-frame clones and lacks some. In the table there are about 120,000 clones, roughly 95% of which are singletons. Their recognized antigens are unknown. The sample in question was unstimulated CD8+ T cells sorted from spleen or lymph node cells, obtained before intestinal transplant. The receptors derive from a human donor who received an intestinal transplant.

As to this clone: The same CDR3 is also encoded by other DNA sequences in this sample. This chain's CDR3 is CATSRDRGTDTQYF. The CDR3 DNA reads as TGTGCCACCAGCAGAGATCGAGGTACAGATACGCAGTATTTT. V and J are TRBV15 and TRBJ2-3, with D uncertain. This CDR3 has 14 residues. V was cut by 0 bases and J by 3 bases, with 7 bases left in between. Germline V gives CDR1 LNHNV, CDR2 YYDKDF (reference sequence).

Only a few counts were recorded for this clone. The gene calls are TRBV9 and TRBJ1-2; D might be TRBD1 (6 bases). This CDR3 has 17 residues. V lost 0 bases to trimming and J lost 6 bases, with 21 bases between them. Looked up from germline, CDR1 is SGDLS and CDR2 is YYNGEE. CDR3 sequence: CASSVGRDKGLLHGYTF. CDR3 sequence (DNA): TGTGCCAGCAGCGTAGGGAGGGACAAGGGACTTCTCCATGGCTACACCTTC.

This clone was counted a few times. The V gene is TRBV10-3, the J gene TRBJ2-6; D is perhaps TRBD1 (6 bases). V was trimmed by 4 bases and J by 0 bases, leaving 10 bases between them. There are 16 residues in the CDR3. The germline gives CDR1 ENHRY, CDR2 SYGVKD. The CDR3 DNA reads TGTGCCATCAGTGCAAGGGGGACCTCTGGGGCCAACGTCCTGACTTTC. Amino acids: CAISARGTSGANVLTF.

The rearrangement links TRBV5-8 to TRBJ2-1; D is unclear. The CDR3 runs to 13 residues. Trimming stripped 0 bases from V and 10 bases from J, with 11 bases between. Germline values: CDR1 SGHTS, CDR2 YDEGEE. CDR3 in DNA: TGTGCCAGCAGCTTGGGTGTTAGAGCAGAGCAGTTCTTC. Translation: CASSLGVRAEQFF.

J is TRBJ2-2 and V is TRBV7-6; D not resolved. With 2 bases removed from V and 8 bases from J, the gap between germline ends came to 18 bases. CDR1 is SGHVS, CDR2 FNYEAQ, per germline. CDR3 size: 16 residues. CDR3 in DNA: TGTGCCAGCAGCTTACCACCGACGAACGCAGGAGGGGAGCTGTTTTTT. Translated: CASSLPPTNAGGELFF.

V gene TRBV4-1 combines with J gene TRBJ1-3; a possible D gene is TRBD1 (6 bases). The germline V and J ends were trimmed by 0 bases and 0 bases, with 6 bases remaining between them. Germline CDR1 MGHRA, CDR2 YSYEKL. This CDR3 comprises 15 residues. CDR3 coding DNA: TGCGCCAGCAGCCAAGACAGGGGCTCTGGAAACACCATATATTTT. It codes for CASSQDRGSGNTIYF.

The gene calls are TRBV19 and TRBJ2-3, with a tentative D call TRBD2 (7 bases). CDR3 length: 17 amino acids. Trimming cost V 0 bases and J 3 bases, with 16 bases left between them. Germline V lookup: CDR1 LNHDA, CDR2 SQIVND (reference sequence). In DNA, the CDR3 is TGTGCCAGTAGTATAGATCGGGGGGCTAGCGCGACAGATACGCAGTATTTT. Translated: CASSIDRGASATDTQYF.

This chain uses TRBV7-9 with TRBJ2-1; no firm D call. The CDR3 extends over 14 amino acids. The ends were cut back, 5 bases at V and 6 bases at J, with 14 bases in the middle. Germline V CDR1 and CDR2: SEHNR, FQNEAQ (reference sequence). The CDR3 DNA is TGTGCCAGCAGCCGACAAGCCTCGGGCAATGAGCAGTTCTTC. Its protein is CASSRQASGNEQFF.

The genes are TRBV5-6 and TRBJ1-1; D call uncertain. The V end lost 4 bases, the J end lost 1 base, and 17 bases lay between the germline ends. The CDR3 is 16 residues long. Per the germline V gene, CDR1 is SGHDT and CDR2 is YYEEEE. In DNA, the CDR3 is TGTGCCAGCAGCCTCAGCCTCGACTGGCAGAACACTGAAGCTTTCTTT. Its translation: CASSLSLDWQNTEAFF. Filled out from reference TRBV5-6 and TRBJ1-1, the complete variable domain reads DAGVTQSPTHLIKTRGQQVTLRCSPKSGHDTVSWYQQALGQGPQFIFQYYEEEERQRGNFPDRFSGHQFPNYSSELNVNALLLGDSALYLCASSLSLDWQNTEAFFGQGTRLTVV.

V is TRBV4-1 and J is TRBJ2-1; 7 bases map to TRBD2. Germline V gene data show CDR1 as MGHRA and CDR2 as YSYEKL. The CDR3 spans 16 residues. V shed 6 bases, J shed 0 bases, and the junction held 8 bases outside the gene matches. The CDR3 region is CASRSTGGSSYNEQFF. DNA for the CDR3: TGCGCCAGCAGATCTACTGGCGGGAGCTCCTACAATGAGCAGTTCTTC.

This clone occurred once. This chain joins TRBV15 and TRBJ1-2; 9 nucleotides align to TRBD1. The trim removed 1 base at V and 4 bases at J, leaving 1 base unmatched. The CDR3 is 14 residues long. Germline V gene sequence: CDR1 LNHNV, CDR2 YYDKDF (reference sequence). The CDR3 region has the DNA TGTGCCACCAGCAGAGGGGGACAGGGCTATGGCTACACCTTC. This codes for CATSRGGQGYGYTF.

The chain is built from TRBV19 and TRBJ1-1; TRBD1 matches at 7 bases. Losses at the gene ends were 11 bases for V and 2 bases for J; bases not matched to a gene: 8. This CDR3 spans 13 amino acids. Per the germline V gene, CDR1 is LNHDA and CDR2 is SQIVND (reference sequence). In DNA, the CDR3 is TGTGCCGGGCAAGGGACAGTCAACACTGAAGCTTTCTTT. This codes for CAGQGTVNTEAFF.

The chain is built from TRBV6-6 and TRBJ1-1; D unresolved. Trimming stripped 0 bases from V and 7 bases from J, with 9 bases between. The CDR3 is made up of 13 amino acids. Germline-derived CDR1 and CDR2 are MNHNY and SVGAGI (reference sequence). The CDR3 sequence is CASSYSDGYEAFF. In DNA form, the CDR3 reads TGTGCCAGCAGTTACTCGGACGGTTATGAAGCTTTCTTT.

The J gene is TRBJ1-5, the V gene TRBV4-3; D might be TRBD1 (6 bases). The germline V gene encodes CDR1 LGHNA and CDR2 YSLEER. V lost 0 bases, J lost 3 bases, and 12 bases lay in between. The CDR3 loop spans 16 amino acids. CDR3 in amino acids: CASSQDVGGDNQPQHF. The CDR3, as DNA: TGCGCCAGCAGCCAAGATGTAGGGGGGGACAATCAGCCCCAGCATTTT.

The chain links TRBV4-1 to TRBJ2-3, with 7 positions matching TRBD2. Looked up from germline, CDR1 is MGHRA and CDR2 is YSYEKL. V lost 6 bases and J lost 2; bases outside the gene matches: 5. The CDR3 runs to 14 residues. The DNA for the CDR3 is TGCGCCAGCAGTCTAGCGGTGCTCACAGATACGCAGTATTTT. Amino acids: CASSLAVLTDTQYF.

The chain has TRBV4-3 and TRBJ1-2; 7 positions match TRBD1. Germline CDR1 reads LGHNA; CDR2 reads YSLEER. CDR3 length: 15 amino acids. V gave up 3 bases and J gave up 3 bases; unmatched junction bases: 7. The CDR3 bases are TGCGCCAGCAGCCAGGGGACAGCCACCCACTATGGCTACACCTTC. It is translated as CASSQGTATHYGYTF.

The V and J genes are TRBV15 and TRBJ2-7, with 9 bases aligning to TRBD2. V lost 0 bases, J lost 0 bases, and 6 bases stayed unmatched. This CDR3 comprises 17 residues. Per the germline V gene, CDR1 is LNHNV and CDR2 is YYDKDF (reference sequence). CDR3 nucleotides: TGTGCCACCAGCAGAGATCAGGCTAGCGGGGCCTCCTACGAGCAGTACTTC. This encodes CATSRDQASGASYEQYF.

The CDR3 protein is CASSVSTGGGAYEQYF. CDR3 DNA: TGTGCCAGCAGCGTATCAACGGGAGGGGGCGCGTACGAGCAGTACTTC. The rearrangement joins TRBV9 to TRBJ2-7; possible D gene TRBD2, 8 bases. The CDR3 runs 16 residues. Germline V CDR1 and CDR2: SGDLS, YYNGEE. Trimming took off 1 base at V and 4 bases at J, with 18 bases between the two ends. Supplemented by reference TRBV9 and TRBJ2-7, the full variable domain reads DSGVTQTPKHLITATGQRVTLRCSPRSGDLSVYWYQQSLDQGLQFLIQYYNGEERAKGNILERFSAQQFPDLHSELNLSSLELGDSALYFCASSVSTGGGAYEQYFGPGTRLTVT.

The CDR3 nucleotides read TGTGCCAGCTCACCTTCCACCTCTCAGCCCCAGCATTTT. The encoded protein is CASSPSTSQPQHF. The rearrangement uses TRBV18 and TRBJ1-5; D is undetermined. The CDR3 contains 13 residues. Germline assignment: CDR1 KGHSH and CDR2 LQKENI. V shed 3 bases and J shed 6 bases, with 9 bases lying between them.

This rearrangement joins TRBV28 to TRBJ2-1, with a weak D call TRBD1 (6 bases). This CDR3 is 14 amino acids long. V was clipped by 3 bases and J by 7 bases, with 13 bases between them. Germline CDR1 MDHEN, CDR2 SYDVKM. CDR3 loop: CASSLLRGENEQFF. DNA for the CDR3: TGTGCCAGCAGTTTGCTCAGGGGTGAAAATGAGCAGTTCTTC.

The V gene is TRBV10-2, the J gene TRBJ1-1, with a weak D call TRBD1 (5 bases). CDR3 size: 13 residues. Trimming left V 4 bases short and J 4 bases short, with 10 bases between. The germline CDR1 and CDR2 sequences are WSHSY and SAAADI. CDR3 region: CASSAGLGTEAFF. The DNA of the CDR3 is TGCGCCAGCAGTGCAGGGCTGGGCACTGAAGCTTTCTTT.

This clone was seen once. The V gene is TRBV5-5, the J gene TRBJ1-1, with TRBD1 as a possible D gene (5 bases). CDR1 is SGHKS, CDR2 YYEKEE, per germline (reference sequence). CDR3 length: 14 amino acids. The V end was cut by 2 bases, the J end by 6 bases, with 14 bases between. The CDR3 coding sequence is TGTGCCAGCAGCTTCGGTTCCGGGGGGTCTGAAGCTTTCTTT. Its translation is CASSFGSGGSEAFF.

J is TRBJ1-6 and V is TRBV7-9, with 9 bases fitting TRBD1. CDR1 is SEHNR, CDR2 FQNEAQ, per germline (reference sequence). The CDR3 consists of 15 residues. V gave up 1 base and J gave up 10 bases; unmatched junction bases: 5. CDR3 nucleotide sequence: TGTGCCAGCAGCTTAGGGACAGGGGAGGGATCACCCCTCCACTTT. As protein: CASSLGTGEGSPLHF. Full variable domain (remainder filled in from reference TRBV7-9 and TRBJ1-6): DTGVSQNPRHKITKRGQNVTFRCDPISEHNRLYWYRQTLGQGPEFLTYFQNEAQLEKSRLLSDRFSAERPKGSFSTLEIQRTEQGDSAMYLCASSLGTGEGSPLHFGNGTRLTVT.

This sequence joins TRBV10-3 and TRBJ2-7; 8 positions match TRBD2. Germline-derived CDR1 and CDR2 are ENHRY and SYGVKD. The ends lost 0 bases at V and 1 base at J; junction bases unmatched: 5. The CDR3 has 16 amino acids. CDR3 bases: TGTGCCATCAGTGAGTCAGGGCTAGCGGGTTCCTACGAGCAGTACTTC. It specifies CAISESGLAGSYEQYF.

The chain is built from TRBV5-6 and TRBJ2-7; 9 bases line up with TRBD1. Germline V gives CDR1 SGHDT, CDR2 YYEEEE. The ends lost 0 bases at V and 4 bases at J; junction bases unmatched: 2. The CDR3 is 14 amino acids. In nucleotides, the CDR3 is TGTGCCAGCAGCTTGGGGACAGGGGAATACGAGCAGTACTTC. Amino acids: CASSLGTGEYEQYF. The full variable domain, with the rest looked up from reference TRBV5-6 and TRBJ2-7, is DAGVTQSPTHLIKTRGQQVTLRCSPKSGHDTVSWYQQALGQGPQFIFQYYEEEERQRGNFPDRFSGHQFPNYSSELNVNALLLGDSALYLCASSLGTGEYEQYFGPGTRLTVT.

The J gene is TRBJ1-2, the V gene TRBV5-3, with 7 bases that match TRBD1. TRBV5-3 falls under the ORF class, with uncertain function. V dropped 4 bases and J dropped 0; count of bases not matched to a gene: 9. The CDR3 extends over 16 amino acids. CDR3 nucleotides: TGTGCCAGAAGCGCCGCCTTACAGGGGACTAACTATGGCTACACCTTC. It translates to CARSAALQGTNYGYTF.

DNA for the CDR3: TGTGCTAGTGGTTTGGCGTTTACCGGGACTAGCGGGAGAATAGATACGCAGTATTTT. The encoded protein is CASGLAFTGTSGRIDTQYF. The chain couples TRBV12-5 to TRBJ2-3, with 14 bases identical to TRBD2. The CDR3 consists of 19 residues. V lost 1 base, J lost 5 bases, and 11 bases stayed unmatched. Germline lookup yields CDR1 LGHNT and CDR2 FRNRAP.